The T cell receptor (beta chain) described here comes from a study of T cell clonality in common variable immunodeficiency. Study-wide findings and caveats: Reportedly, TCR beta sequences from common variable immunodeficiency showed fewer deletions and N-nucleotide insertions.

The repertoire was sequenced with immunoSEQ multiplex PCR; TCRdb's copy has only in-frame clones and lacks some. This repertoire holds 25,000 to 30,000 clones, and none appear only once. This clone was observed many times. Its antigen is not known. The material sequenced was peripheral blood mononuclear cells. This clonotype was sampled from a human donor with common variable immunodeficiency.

The CDR3 here is CASSSQLTGAHYGYTF. The CDR3 bases that were read are TGTGCCAGCAGCTCCCAACTGACTGGTGCCCACTATGGC. V usage is TRBV5-4 and J usage is TRBJ1-2; the D is unclear. The missing CDR3 end, 3 residues past where the read stops, is filled in from the germline J gene. CDR1 and CDR2 from the germline V gene are SGHNT and YYREEE (reference sequence). The CDR3 length is 16 residues. The germline V and J ends were trimmed by 3 bases and 3 bases, with 18 bases remaining between them.